Listed here are 20 T cell receptor beta chains from one sample, sequenced in a study of blood T cell repertoires in COVID-19. Here immunoSEQ multiplex PCR was the method, and the copy in TCRdb shows in-frame clones only, minus some. The sample consists of around 70,000 clones, around 82% of them appearing once. Sequencing was performed on peripheral blood. Source of these receptors: a man in his 60s with acute or convalescent COVID-19.

The chain joins TRBV11-3 to TRBJ2-5, with 11 bases fitting TRBD2. The germline CDR1 and CDR2 sequences are SGHNT and YENEEA. Trimming took 1 base from V and 9 from J; bases not matched to a gene: 16. This CDR3 is built from 18 residues. DNA for the CDR3: TGTGCCAGCAGCTTAGTGGGGCTAGCGGGGGGCAACCCGGGGCCCCAGTACTTC. This translates into CASSLVGLAGGNPGPQYF. The entire variable domain, with the rest obtained from reference TRBV11-3 and TRBJ2-5, is as follows: EAGVVQSPRYKIIEKKQPVAFWCNPISGHNTLYWYLQNLGQGPELLIRYENEEAVDDSQLPKDRFSAERLKGVDSTLKIQPAELGDSAVYLCASSLVGLAGGNPGPQYFGPGTRLLVL.

The chain carries TRBV10-1 and TRBJ2-7; 7 bases are a match to TRBD2. Trimming took 6 bases from V and 6 from J; bases not matched to a gene: 8. CDR1 and CDR2 from the germline V gene are WNHNN and SYGVQD (reference sequence). The CDR3 runs to 13 residues. The CDR3 DNA reads as TGCGCCAGCAGCCGTACGGGGGGATCCGAGCAGTACGTC. Amino acid sequence: CASSRTGGSEQYV.

V usage is TRBV27 and J usage is TRBJ2-3; tentatively, D is TRBD2 (5 bases). The V end was cut by 8 bases, the J end by 1 base, with 16 bases between. Germline CDR1 MNHEY, CDR2 SMNVEV (reference sequence). The CDR3 has 15 residues. The CDR3 sequence is CASGASRTRTDTQYF. Written as DNA, the CDR3 is TGTGCCAGCGGTGCTAGCCGGACCCGCACAGATACGCAGTATTTT.

This chain connects TRBV27 to TRBJ2-1, with TRBD2 identical over 7 bases. With V trimmed by 7 bases and J by 6 bases, 9 bases remained unmatched. Germline CDR1 reads MNHEY; CDR2 reads SMNVEV (reference sequence). The CDR3 is 14 residues long. The CDR3 DNA sequence: TGTGCCAGCAAAACGTGGACTAGTAGCAATGAGCAGTTCTTC. Translation gives CASKTWTSSNEQFF.

V usage is TRBV5-1 and J usage is TRBJ1-2; tentatively, D is TRBD1 (5 bases). Germline CDR1 and CDR2: SGHRS and YFSETQ. The CDR3 is made up of 15 amino acids. The ends were cut back, 3 bases at V and 4 bases at J, with 16 bases in the middle. CDR3 in amino acids: CASSSGGRGGYGYTF. The CDR3 region has the DNA TGCGCCAGCAGCTCCGGAGGGAGGGGCGGCTATGGCTACACCTTC.

V and J are TRBV7-8 and TRBJ2-3, with D perhaps matching TRBD1 (5 bases). Germline loops: CDR1 SGHVS, CDR2 FQNEAQ. The CDR3 totals 15 residues. Deletions cut 3 bases from V and 2 bases from J, with 12 bases between. The CDR3 loop is CASSFGAGPTDTQYF. DNA of the CDR3: TGTGCCAGCAGCTTTGGGGCAGGGCCCACAGATACGCAGTATTTT.

V usage is TRBV19 and J usage is TRBJ1-1; D unresolved. V shed 11 bases and J shed 4 bases, with 11 bases lying between them. The germline V gene encodes CDR1 LNHDA and CDR2 SQIVND (reference sequence). This CDR3 has 11 residues. The CDR3 region has the DNA TGTGCCGCGTCGGGATTCACTGAAGCTTTCTTT. Encoded protein: CAASGFTEAFF.

The V call is TRBV5-1, the J call TRBJ1-1, with a weak D call TRBD1 (5 bases). CDR1 SGHRS and CDR2 YFSETQ come from the germline V gene. CDR3 length: 15 residues. The V end lost 4 bases, the J end lost 1 base, and 14 bases lay between the germline ends. This chain's CDR3 is CASSPRAGSNTEAFF. The DNA of the CDR3 is TGCGCCAGCAGCCCACGGGCAGGGTCGAACACTGAAGCTTTCTTT.

The chain carries TRBV7-2 and TRBJ2-1; D possibly corresponds to TRBD2 (5 bases). Trimming removed 3 bases at V and 9 bases at J, with 9 bases between. This CDR3 region has 12 residues. Germline V gives CDR1 SGHTA, CDR2 FQGNSA. The CDR3 spells CASSLKAVEQFF. DNA of the CDR3: TGTGCCAGCAGCTTGAAAGCGGTTGAGCAGTTCTTC.

The chain joins TRBV7-9 to TRBJ1-3, with a possible D match to TRBD1 (5 bases). CDR3 size: 16 residues. Germline V gene lookup returns CDR1 SEHNR and CDR2 FQNEAQ (reference sequence). Trimming took 7 bases from V and 0 from J, leaving 16 bases between them. CDR3 amino acids: CASTPETVVSGNTIYF. The CDR3 nucleotides read TGTGCCAGCACACCAGAGACAGTGGTCTCTGGAAACACCATATATTTT.

The J gene is TRBJ2-5, the V gene TRBV5-1; possible D gene TRBD1, 7 bases. Between the trimmed V and J ends, which lost 2 bases and 4 bases, there was a span of 15 bases. The CDR3 sequence is 15 residues long. Looked up from germline, CDR1 is SGHRS and CDR2 is YFSETQ. The CDR3 DNA follows: TGCGCCAGCAGCTTAAGTCAGGGGGGTTTAGAGACCCAGTACTTC. Its translation: CASSLSQGGLETQYF.

The chain recombines TRBV29-1 with TRBJ2-1; a weak D match, TRBD1 (5 bases). The CDR3 sequence is 14 residues long. Trimming took 4 bases from V and 7 from J, leaving 17 bases between them. CDR1 and CDR2 (germline): SQVTM, ANQGSEA. The CDR3 here is CSVVQGRLGNEQFF. For the CDR3, the DNA is TGCAGCGTTGTTCAGGGCCGTTTGGGGAATGAGCAGTTCTTC.

V is TRBV18 and J is TRBJ2-7; no clear D gene. The V end lost 4 bases, the J end lost 3 bases, and 10 bases lay between the germline ends. Germline CDR1 and CDR2: KGHSH and LQKENI. The CDR3 has 13 residues. CDR3: CASSQSNGYEQYF. The CDR3 DNA reads TGTGCCAGCTCACAAAGTAACGGCTACGAGCAGTACTTC.

The chain couples TRBV11-2 to TRBJ1-2; a weak D match, TRBD1 (5 bases). This CDR3 spans 14 amino acids. V was clipped by 5 bases and J by 6 bases, with 16 bases between them. The V gene's germline CDR1 is SGHAT and CDR2 FQNNGV. CDR3 coding DNA: TGTGCCAGCAGCCTATGGGAAACAGGAGATGGCTACACCTTC. Its translation: CASSLWETGDGYTF. The complete variable domain, with remaining parts taken from reference TRBV11-2 and TRBJ1-2, reads EAGVAQSPRYKIIEKRQSVAFWCNPISGHATLYWYQQILGQGPKLLIQFQNNGVVDDSQLPKDRFSAERLKGVDSTLKIQPAKLEDSAVYLCASSLWETGDGYTFGSGTRLTVV.

The J gene is TRBJ2-5, the V gene TRBV3-1 (or the pseudogene TRBV3-2); 10 bases agree with TRBD1. The CDR3 covers 15 residues. V was clipped by 3 bases and J by 2 bases; unmatched bases: 3. Germline V CDR1 and CDR2: LGHDT, YNNKEL (reference sequence). CDR3 sequence: CASSQAGQGQETQYF. The CDR3 DNA is TGTGCCAGCAGCCAGGCGGGACAGGGGCAAGAGACCCAGTACTTC.

The gene calls are TRBV3-1 (or the pseudogene TRBV3-2) and TRBJ2-2; D remains ambiguous. V dropped 1 base and J dropped 8 bases, with 8 bases sitting between them. CDR1 is LGHDT and CDR2 is YNNKEL in the germline V gene (reference sequence). The length of the CDR3 is 13 residues. The CDR3 DNA is TGTGCCAGCAGCCAAGCTCCCCAGGGGGAGCTGTTTTTT. Translating it yields CASSQAPQGELFF.

The chain uses TRBV12-3 or TRBV12-4 and TRBJ2-1; D ambiguous. The ends were cut back, 3 bases at V and 6 bases at J, with 9 bases in the middle. The CDR3 runs 13 residues. CDR3 sequence reads: CASSFGRFNEQFF. The DNA of the CDR3 is TGTGCCAGCAGTTTCGGCAGGTTCAATGAGCAGTTCTTC.

This chain links TRBV10-2 with TRBJ1-1; a possible D gene is TRBD1 (6 bases). V was pared by 4 bases and J by 1 base, with 10 bases between. In germline, CDR1 is WSHSY, CDR2 SAAADI. This CDR3 spans 14 amino acids. As DNA, the CDR3 is TGCGCCAGCAGTGTCGGACAGAAGAACACTGAAGCTTTCTTT. Translation gives CASSVGQKNTEAFF.

This chain joins TRBV6-2 or TRBV6-3 and TRBJ2-7; a weak D match, TRBD1 (6 bases). Germline V CDR1 and CDR2: MNHEY, SVGEGT. With 2 bases removed from V and 0 bases from J, the gap between germline ends came to 11 bases. The CDR3 contains 15 residues. CDR3 region: CASSYKGVLSYEQYF. The CDR3 nucleotides are TGTGCCAGCAGTTACAAGGGGGTTCTCTCCTACGAGCAGTACTTC.

The CDR3 DNA is TGTGCCAGCCACTCCGGGACAGGGGGCCGCACTAATGAAAAACTGTTTTTT. Its translation: CASHSGTGGRTNEKLFF. The rearrangement links TRBV2 to TRBJ1-4, with TRBD1 matching 12 bases. J lost 2 bases, V lost 8 bases, and 9 bases had no gene match. Germline-derived CDR1 and CDR2 are SNHLY and FYNNEI. This CDR3 is 17 amino acids long. The full variable domain, in which reference TRBV2 and TRBJ1-4 provide the parts outside the CDR3, is EPEVTQTPSHQVTQMGQEVILRCVPISNHLYFYWYRQILGQKVEFLVSFYNNEISEKSEIFDDQFSVERPDGSNFTLKIRSTKLEDSAMYFCASHSGTGGRTNEKLFFGSGTQLSVL.